This T cell receptor beta chain stems from a study of blood T cell repertoires in COVID-19. The wider study: The analysed material was cDNA or gDNA that came from T cells, B-cell-depleted T cells, or PBMCs.

Allocation to cohorts depended on clinical history reported by the participants. This CDR3 spans 17 amino acids. Trimming took 7 bases from V and 0 from J; bases not matched to a gene: 11. Germline-derived CDR1 and CDR2 are MGHDK and SYGVNS. Sequencing was performed with immunoSEQ multiplex PCR; in TCRdb, only in-frame clones are kept and a portion is missing. The repertoire consists of fewer than 350,000 clones, with roughly 90% occurring once and the leading ten covering 4.5% to 6.5%. Input material: PBMCs or T cells enriched from blood (not recorded which). This clonotype was sampled from a man between 60 and 75 years old who had recovered from COVID-19. This sequence joins TRBV25-1 and TRBJ2-7; 11 bases agree with TRBD2. CDR3 sequence: CASIMETSGAGSYEQYF. CDR3 DNA sequence: TGTGCCAGCATAATGGAGACTAGCGGGGCGGGCTCCTACGAGCAGTACTTC.